The clone carrying this TCR beta chain has only a few counts. The data stem from a study of identical twins. Each CDR3 protein is one row after TCRdb ran MiXCR on the 5' RACE reads. The data show fewer than 250,000 distinct CDR3 sequences, around a tenth seen once. This CDR3 has 13 residues. V was shortened by 4 bases and J by 4 bases, with 10 bases between the two germline ends. Germline V gives CDR1 SGHVS, CDR2 FNYEAQ. The chain uses TRBV7-6 and TRBJ1-1; no firm D call. The receptor was isolated from a woman aged 18-29 years in good health. Input material: memory (CD45RO+) T cells sorted from blood. In nucleotides, the CDR3 is TGTGCCAGCAGCTCTCGACTATCCACTGAAGCTTTCTTT. Translating gives CASSSRLSTEAFF.